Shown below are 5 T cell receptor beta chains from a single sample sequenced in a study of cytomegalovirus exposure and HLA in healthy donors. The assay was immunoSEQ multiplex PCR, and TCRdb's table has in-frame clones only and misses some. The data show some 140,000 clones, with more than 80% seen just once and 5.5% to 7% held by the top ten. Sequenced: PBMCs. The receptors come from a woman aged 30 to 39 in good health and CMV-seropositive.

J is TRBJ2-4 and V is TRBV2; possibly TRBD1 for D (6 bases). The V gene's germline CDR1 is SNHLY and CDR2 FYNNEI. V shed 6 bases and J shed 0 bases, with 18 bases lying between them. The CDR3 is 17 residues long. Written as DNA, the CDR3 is TGTGCCAGCAGCCCCCGAGGGACATTACTAGCCAAAAACATTCAGTACTTC. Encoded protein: CASSPRGTLLAKNIQYF.

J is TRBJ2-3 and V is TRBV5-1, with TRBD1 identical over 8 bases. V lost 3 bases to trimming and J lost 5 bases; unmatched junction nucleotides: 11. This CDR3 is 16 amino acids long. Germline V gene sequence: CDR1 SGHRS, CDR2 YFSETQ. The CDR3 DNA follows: TGCGCCAGCAGCTCCATCGCAGGGGGCTCGGGAGATACGCAGTATTTT. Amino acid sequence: CASSSIAGGSGDTQYF.

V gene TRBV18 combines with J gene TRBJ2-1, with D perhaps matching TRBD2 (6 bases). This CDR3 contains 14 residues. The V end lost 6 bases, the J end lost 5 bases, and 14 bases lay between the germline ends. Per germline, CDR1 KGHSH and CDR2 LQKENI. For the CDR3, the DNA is TGTGCCAGCTCGACGGGCGGGGCAGACAATGAGCAGTTCTTC. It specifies CASSTGGADNEQFF. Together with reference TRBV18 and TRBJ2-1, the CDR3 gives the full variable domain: NAGVMQNPRHLVRRRGQEARLRCSPMKGHSHVYWYRQLPEEGLKFMVYLQKENIIDESGMPKERFSAEFPKEGPSILRIQQVVRGDSAAYFCASSTGGADNEQFFGPGTRLTVL.

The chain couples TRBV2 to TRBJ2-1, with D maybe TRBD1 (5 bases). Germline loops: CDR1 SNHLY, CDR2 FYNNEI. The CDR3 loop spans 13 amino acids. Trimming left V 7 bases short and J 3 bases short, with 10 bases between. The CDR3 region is CASKAQGYNEQFF. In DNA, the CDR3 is TGTGCCAGCAAAGCTCAGGGCTACAATGAGCAGTTCTTC.

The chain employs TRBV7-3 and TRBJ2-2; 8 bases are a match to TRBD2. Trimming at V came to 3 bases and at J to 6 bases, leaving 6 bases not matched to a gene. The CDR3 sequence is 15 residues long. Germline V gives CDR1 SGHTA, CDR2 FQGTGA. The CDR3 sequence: CASSFTGGPAGELFF. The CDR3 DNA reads TGTGCCAGCAGCTTTACGGGAGGGCCAGCCGGGGAGCTGTTTTTT.